The clone carrying this T cell receptor beta chain has at least ten counts. These data come from a study of neurological immune-mediated disorders. Synthesis of cDNA used 5'RACE (with 10-nucleotide random UMIs). TCRdb processed the 5' RACE reads anew with MiXCR; each CDR3 protein has one entry. The sample holds around 70,000 distinct CDR3 sequences, 5.2% seen once. Sequenced sample: PBMCs. The source of this sequence is a woman aged 25-40 years with multiple sclerosis.

CDR3: CASGAFGKAGSGELFF. The CDR3 bases are TGTGCTAGCGGGGCCTTCGGGAAGGCTGGGTCCGGGGAGCTGTTTTTT. V is TRBV7-7 and J is TRBJ2-2; the match to TRBD2 covers 8 bases. CDR1 and CDR2 from the germline V gene are SSHAT and FNYEAQ (reference sequence). The CDR3 loop spans 16 amino acids.